Following are 14 T cell receptor beta chains from one sample sequenced in a study of cytomegalovirus exposure and HLA in healthy donors. The study ran its PCR with 60 Vbeta and 13 Jbeta primers. Measured with immunoSEQ multiplex PCR; TCRdb has only the in-frame clones, and not every one. Of approximately 91,000 clones in the sample, roughly four fifths are singletons; the top ten hold around 10%. Input material: PBMCs. The receptors shown here come from a human donor in good health.

This chain connects TRBV11-3 to TRBJ2-1, with 8 nucleotides matching TRBD2. The germline V gene encodes CDR1 SGHNT and CDR2 YENEEA. The CDR3 loop spans 16 amino acids. The V gene end was trimmed by 2 bases and the J gene end by 0 bases; junction bases not matched to a gene: 3. CDR3 sequence (DNA): TGTGCCAGCAGCTTAAGCAGCGGGAGCTCCTACAATGAGCAGTTCTTC. Its protein is CASSLSSGSSYNEQFF. Supplemented by reference TRBV11-3 and TRBJ2-1, the full variable domain reads EAGVVQSPRYKIIEKKQPVAFWCNPISGHNTLYWYLQNLGQGPELLIRYENEEAVDDSQLPKDRFSAERLKGVDSTLKIQPAELGDSAVYLCASSLSSGSSYNEQFFGPGTRLTVL.

The V and J genes are TRBV28 and TRBJ2-1, with D perhaps TRBD1 (5 bases). The V end was cut by 6 bases, the J end by 3 bases, with 12 bases between. CDR1 and CDR2 (germline): MDHEN, SYDVKM. The CDR3 length is 14 residues. CDR3 bases: TGTGCCAGCAGGGGGCAGGCCCGCTACAATGAGCAGTTCTTC. Protein: CASRGQARYNEQFF. The full variable domain, its missing parts supplied by reference TRBV28 and TRBJ2-1, is DVKVTQSSRYLVKRTGEKVFLECVQDMDHENMFWYRQDPGLGLRLIYFSYDVKMKEKGDIPEGYSVSREKKERFSLILESASTNQTSMYLCASRGQARYNEQFFGPGTRLTVL.

The rearrangement links TRBV30 to TRBJ2-4; D gene unclear. V lost 2 bases, J lost 3 bases, and 5 bases lay in between. The CDR3 has 12 amino acids. CDR1 is GTSNPN and CDR2 is SVGIG in the germline V gene (reference sequence). The CDR3 DNA follows: TGTGCCTGGAGTCGAGACAAAAACATTCAGTACTTC. Protein: CAWSRDKNIQYF. Full variable domain (remainder filled in from reference TRBV30 and TRBJ2-4): SQTIHQWPATLVQPVGSPLSLECTVEGTSNPNLYWYRQAAGRGLQLLFYSVGIGQISSEVPQNLSASRPQDRQFILSSKKLLLSDSGFYLCAWSRDKNIQYFGAGTRLSVL.

The chain combines TRBV25-1 with TRBJ1-1, with no clear D. V dropped 6 bases and J dropped 5 bases, with 10 bases sitting between them. The CDR3 loop spans 12 amino acids. Germline CDR1 and CDR2: MGHDK and SYGVNS. This CDR3 reads CASRTSMTEAFF. As DNA, the CDR3 is TGTGCCAGCAGAACAAGTATGACTGAAGCTTTCTTT.

The chain is built from TRBV28 and TRBJ2-7, with D possibly TRBD1 on 5 matching bases. This CDR3 has 14 residues. Trimming cost V 7 bases and J 2 bases, with 15 bases left between them. The germline V gene has CDR1 MDHEN and CDR2 SYDVKM. CDR3 DNA sequence: TGTGCCAGCAAGCAGGGTCATTCGACCTACGAGCAGTACTTC. This encodes CASKQGHSTYEQYF.

This clone was counted a single time. This chain connects TRBV6-5 to TRBJ2-5; D possibly corresponds to TRBD1 (5 bases). CDR1 is MNHEY, CDR2 SVGAGI, per germline. V dropped 3 bases and J dropped 2 bases, with 16 bases sitting between them. This CDR3 contains 16 residues. Here the CDR3 reads CASSYLQGWGQETQYF. CDR3 coding DNA: TGTGCCAGCAGTTATCTTCAGGGTTGGGGACAAGAGACCCAGTACTTC.

This chain links TRBV7-2 with TRBJ1-2; a weak D match, TRBD1 (5 bases). This CDR3 comprises 13 residues. Germline V gene lookup returns CDR1 SGHTA and CDR2 FQGNSA. V was cut by 8 bases and J by 5 bases, with 15 bases left in between. CDR3 region: CASSPTATYGYTF. The CDR3 nucleotides read TGTGCCAGCTCCCCGACAGCTACATATGGCTACACCTTC.

The V and J genes are TRBV5-4 and TRBJ2-3, with a weak D call TRBD1 (5 bases). Germline V gives CDR1 SGHNT, CDR2 YYREEE (reference sequence). This CDR3 has 13 amino acids. The V end lost 4 bases, the J end lost 4 bases, and 10 bases lay between the germline ends. CDR3 loop: CASSSTGSDTQYF. CDR3 bases: TGTGCCAGCAGCAGTACAGGTTCAGATACGCAGTATTTT.

The chain couples TRBV6-5 to TRBJ1-1; 7 nucleotides align to TRBD1. CDR1 and CDR2 (germline): MNHEY, SVGAGI. This CDR3 region has 13 residues. V gave up 7 bases and J gave up 4 bases; unmatched junction bases: 6. The CDR3 nucleotides read TGTGCCAGCAACGCATACAGGGGCACTGAAGCTTTCTTT. Protein sequence: CASNAYRGTEAFF.

Concerning this clone: One end of the junction is discordant with germline, which a read error may explain. This chain joins TRBV7-9 and TRBJ2-1; the match to TRBD2 covers 11 bases. Germline loops: CDR1 SEHNR, CDR2 FQNEAQ (reference sequence). This CDR3 contains 15 residues. CDR3 DNA sequence: TGTGCCAGCAGCCTAGCGGGAGGAACCTACAATGAGCAGTTCTTC. It specifies CASSLAGGTYNEQFF.

The J gene is TRBJ1-2, the V gene TRBV2; D possibly corresponds to TRBD1 (6 bases). The CDR3 runs to 15 residues. The germline CDR1 and CDR2 sequences are SNHLY and FYNNEI. V was clipped by 4 bases and J by 5 bases, with 17 bases between them. CDR3 bases: TGTGCCAGCAGTGTCAAGCCGGGACAAGCTTATGGCTACACCTTC. This gives the protein CASSVKPGQAYGYTF.

This clone was detected a few times. The chain has TRBV7-2 and TRBJ1-1; 7 positions match TRBD1. J lost 4 bases, V lost 5 bases, and 10 bases had no gene match. This CDR3 contains 15 residues. The germline V gene encodes CDR1 SGHTA and CDR2 FQGNSA. CDR3 DNA: TGTGCCAGCAGCCCCCGGACAGGCCGCAGCACTGAAGCTTTCTTT. As protein: CASSPRTGRSTEAFF.

The chain joins TRBV5-8 to TRBJ2-5, with 9 bases aligning to TRBD1. The ends lost 0 bases at V and 2 bases at J; junction bases unmatched: 8. The germline V gene encodes CDR1 SGHTS and CDR2 YDEGEE. CDR3 length equals 17 residues. The CDR3 DNA sequence: TGTGCCAGCAGCTTGGCCCCCGGGACAGGGAAACAAGAGACCCAGTACTTC. Translated: CASSLAPGTGKQETQYF.

CDR3 sequence (DNA): TGTGCCAGCGTTGACACGAACACCGGGGAGCTGTTTTTT. Translation: CASVDTNTGELFF. The V call is TRBV2, the J call TRBJ2-2; no reliable D call. The V gene lost 8 bases and the J gene lost 0 bases, with 7 bases spanning the gap. CDR1 is SNHLY, CDR2 FYNNEI, per germline. The CDR3 has 13 residues.